These T cell receptor beta chains were read from a single sample in a study of immune evolution from preneoplasia to lung adenocarcinoma. Assay: immunoSEQ multiplex PCR; the TCRdb copy retains only in-frame clones and omits some. The sample carries about 11,000 clones, roughly 70% recorded once. Material for sequencing was FFPE normal lung tissue adjacent to the tumor. The receptors derive from a person between 55 and 69 years old with lung adenocarcinoma. Some clones in this sample may be carry-over from other donors' samples. The CDR3 runs from the conserved cysteine through the conserved F or W. D genes are given only for firm matches. Clone size is stated in some rows and not others, as once, few, many or a class when expanded.

TRBJ2-7 | TRBV2 | . | . | 15 | CASSEATRGTNEQYF | TGTGCCAGCAGTGAAGCGACCAGGGGAACGAACGAGCAGTACTTC
TRBJ2-7 | TRBV7-2 | TRBD2 | . | 18 | CASSLAPAGGLLGYEQYF | TGTGCCAGCAGCTTAGCTCCAGCGGGAGGATTATTGGGCTACGAGCAGTACTTC
TRBJ2-4 | TRBV30 | TRBD1 | . | 13 | CAWRQTGAGIQYF | TGTGCCTGGAGACAGACAGGGGCCGGCATTCAGTACTTC
TRBJ2-2 | TRBV5-1 | . | . | 15 | CASSLEGLVTGELFF | TGCGCCAGCAGCTTGGAGGGCCTAGTCACCGGGGAGCTGTTTTTT
TRBJ2-1 | TRBV7-3 | TRBD2 | few | 16 | CASSITSGSPYNEQFF | TGTGCCAGCAGCATAACTAGCGGGAGTCCTTACAATGAGCAGTTCTTC
TRBJ2-1 | TRBV18 | TRBD2 | . | 17 | CASSPRTSGRALGEQFF | TGTGCCAGCTCACCAAGGACTAGCGGAAGGGCGCTAGGTGAGCAGTTCTTC
TRBJ1-2 | TRBV29-1 | . | few | 12 | CSVEALFGGYTF | TGCAGCGTTGAGGCCCTCTTTGGAGGCTACACCTTC
TRBJ2-7 | TRBV9 | . | . | 16 | CASSVGGSGGSYEQYF | TGTGCCAGCAGCGTAGGAGGTAGCGGAGGCTCCTACGAGCAGTACTTC
TRBJ1-4 | TRBV28 | TRBD1 | . | 18 | CASSLRRGRRIANEKLFF | TGTGCCAGCAGTTTACGCAGGGGGCGCCGAATTGCTAATGAAAAACTGTTTTTT
TRBJ2-5 | TRBV20-1 | . | few | 11 | CSARAWETQYF | TGCAGTGCTAGAGCATGGGAGACCCAGTACTTC
TRBJ2-1 | TRBV29-1 | . | . | 10 | CSVSHDEQFF | TGCAGCGTTTCCCATGATGAGCAGTTCTTC
TRBJ1-3 | TRBV4-1 | . | . | 20 | CASSQGGTMRGDYSGNTIYF | TGCGCCAGCAGCCAAGGGGGGACGATGAGGGGGGACTATTCTGGAAACACCATATATTTT
TRBJ1-1 | TRBV9 | . | . | 11 | CASSVVTEAFF | TGTGCCAGCAGCGTTGTCACTGAAGCTTTCTTT
TRBJ2-1 | TRBV5-1 | . | . | 15 | CASSSGRGGLDEQFF | TGCGCCAGCAGTTCGGGGAGGGGGGGTTTGGATGAGCAGTTCTTC
TRBJ2-1 | TRBV7-9 | . | . | 14 | CASKRAELDNEQFF | TGTGCCAGCAAGAGGGCAGAATTAGACAATGAGCAGTTCTTC
TRBJ1-1 | TRBV27 | TRBD1 | . | 16 | CASSLSGTGASTEAFF | TGTGCCAGCAGTTTATCCGGGACAGGGGCGAGCACTGAAGCTTTCTTT
TRBJ2-5 | TRBV30 | . | few | 16 | CAWSVWGPGGHETQYF | TGTGCCTGGAGTGTATGGGGGCCGGGCGGGCATGAGACCCAGTACTTC
TRBJ1-5 | TRBV5-1 | . | once | 14 | CASSYDSGNQPQHF | TGCGCCAGCAGCTATGACAGCGGGAATCAGCCCCAGCATTTT